Shown below are 25 T cell receptor beta chains from a single sample sequenced in a study of blood T cell repertoires in COVID-19. TCRdb keeps only in-frame clones here, not all; method: immunoSEQ multiplex PCR. Of 160,000 or so clones in the sample, more than 85% were seen once. Sequenced sample: peripheral blood. These receptor sequences come from a woman aged 60-75 years with COVID-19, enrolled during active disease.

V usage is TRBV7-2 and J usage is TRBJ1-1, with D possibly being TRBD1 (5 bases). The CDR3 consists of 15 residues. The V end was cut by 1 base, the J end by 5 bases, with 14 bases between. The germline V gene has CDR1 SGHTA and CDR2 FQGNSA. As DNA, the CDR3 is TGTGCCAGCAGCTTAGGGCAGGGTTGGGGAACTGAAGCTTTCTTT. It encodes CASSLGQGWGTEAFF.

The V call is TRBV6-6, the J call TRBJ1-1, with 8 positions matching TRBD1. Germline V CDR1 and CDR2: MNHNY, SVGAGI (reference sequence). This CDR3 is 16 amino acids long. The V gene end was trimmed by 5 bases and the J gene end by 3 bases; junction bases not matched to a gene: 11. The CDR3 loop reads CASSHTGTGRDTEAFF. CDR3 in DNA: TGTGCCAGCAGTCACACCGGGACAGGTCGAGACACTGAAGCTTTCTTT.

The V gene is TRBV6-5, the J gene TRBJ1-3; 9 nucleotides align to TRBD1. CDR3 length: 15 residues. J lost 3 bases, V lost 7 bases, and 7 bases had no gene match. Per the germline V gene, CDR1 is MNHEY and CDR2 is SVGAGI. CDR3 residues: CASIQQGAYGNTIYF. The CDR3 DNA sequence: TGTGCCAGCATTCAACAGGGGGCTTATGGAAACACCATATATTTT.

The rearrangement joins TRBV28 to TRBJ1-1, with TRBD1 matching over 10 bases. The V gene's germline CDR1 is MDHEN and CDR2 SYDVKM. The J segment lost 6 bases and the V segment lost 6 bases, leaving 7 bases of the junction unmatched. CDR3 length: 14 amino acids. The CDR3 DNA is TGTGCCAGCAGGAATGGACAGGGGGTCGCTGAAGCTTTCTTT. Translation: CASRNGQGVAEAFF.

This clone has a single count. The chain employs TRBV19 and TRBJ1-5, with 7 bases matching TRBD1. The CDR3 has 17 amino acids. Unmatched junction bases numbered 16, after V lost 3 bases and J lost 8 bases. The germline V gene encodes CDR1 LNHDA and CDR2 SQIVND (reference sequence). The CDR3 is CASSIPNSGQAREPQHF. DNA for the CDR3: TGTGCCAGTAGTATTCCTAACTCCGGACAGGCCAGGGAGCCCCAGCATTTT.

The chain recombines TRBV11-2 with TRBJ2-1, with 7 positions matching TRBD1. The CDR3 extends over 16 amino acids. V gave up 5 bases and J gave up 3 bases; unmatched junction bases: 10. Germline-derived CDR1 and CDR2 are SGHAT and FQNNGV. In nucleotides, the CDR3 is TGTGCCAGCAGCCCCTTGACAGGGACGAACTACAATGAGCAGTTCTTC. Translating gives CASSPLTGTNYNEQFF.

V and J are TRBV6-6 and TRBJ2-2; tentative D call: TRBD1 (5 bases). CDR3 length: 14 residues. Trimming left V 0 bases short and J 5 bases short, with 7 bases between. Germline V lookup: CDR1 MNHNY, CDR2 SVGAGI (reference sequence). CDR3 amino acids: CASSYSTETGELFF. The CDR3 DNA sequence: TGTGCCAGCAGTTACTCGACAGAGACCGGGGAGCTGTTTTTT.

The V gene is TRBV5-4, the J gene TRBJ2-3; D is unresolved. This CDR3 region has 12 residues. V shed 2 bases and J shed 3 bases, with 4 bases lying between them. CDR1 is SGHNT, CDR2 YYREEE, per germline (reference sequence). This CDR3 reads CASSFGTDTQYF. The CDR3 DNA is TGTGCCAGCAGCTTCGGGACAGATACGCAGTATTTT.

This chain connects TRBV7-2 to TRBJ2-7; 11 bases match TRBD2. Germline CDR1 reads SGHTA; CDR2 reads FQGNSA. CDR3 size: 16 residues. The V gene end was trimmed by 1 base and the J gene end by 2 bases; junction bases not matched to a gene: 4. The CDR3 DNA follows: TGTGCCAGCAGCTTAGGTCTAGCGGGGGGACCCTACGAGCAGTACTTC. This encodes CASSLGLAGGPYEQYF.

The J gene is TRBJ1-4, the V gene TRBV7-9, with TRBD1 matching 7 bases. The V segment lost 5 bases and the J segment 5 bases; nucleotides outside the gene matches: 8. From germline, CDR1 is SEHNR and CDR2 FQNEAQ (reference sequence). The length of the CDR3 is 15 residues. CDR3 loop: CASSPGDSHNEKLFF. In nucleotides, the CDR3 is TGTGCCAGCAGCCCCGGGGACAGCCACAATGAAAAACTGTTTTTT.

CDR3 in amino acids: CASSLTGLYNSPLHF. The CDR3 nucleotides read TGCGCCAGCAGCTTGACAGGGCTTTATAATTCACCCCTCCACTTT. The gene calls are TRBV5-1 and TRBJ1-6; D may be TRBD1 (6 bases). CDR1 SGHRS and CDR2 YFSETQ come from the germline V gene. The V and J ends lost 1 base and 4 bases respectively, with 9 bases between them. The CDR3 runs to 15 residues.

This chain links TRBV9 with TRBJ2-7; D possibly corresponds to TRBD2 (6 bases). The CDR3 covers 15 residues. The V gene's germline CDR1 is SGDLS and CDR2 YYNGEE. V lost 4 bases and J lost 3, with 17 bases in between. CDR3 region: CASSPSPGGVYEQYF. The CDR3 nucleotides are TGTGCCAGCAGCCCTAGTCCGGGCGGGGTCTACGAGCAGTACTTC.

As DNA, the CDR3 is TGTGCCTGGCGCCGGGACAGAGGTTTTTTCGATGGCTACACCTTC. This codes for CAWRRDRGFFDGYTF. The V and J genes are TRBV30 and TRBJ1-2; 7 nucleotides agree with TRBD1. This CDR3 contains 15 residues. J was trimmed by 6 bases and V by 5 bases; bases with no gene match: 15. Germline lookup yields CDR1 GTSNPN and CDR2 SVGIG (reference sequence).

J is TRBJ1-5 and V is TRBV5-4, with D perhaps TRBD1 (6 bases). Germline loops: CDR1 SGHNT, CDR2 YYREEE (reference sequence). Trimming took 0 bases from V and 4 from J, leaving 11 bases between them. The CDR3 covers 15 residues. DNA of the CDR3: TGTGCCAGCAGCTTGGGTGGGACACCTAATCAGCCCCAGCATTTT. Its protein is CASSLGGTPNQPQHF.

The chain recombines TRBV7-9 with TRBJ1-4; 9 bases align to TRBD1. The CDR3 loop spans 16 amino acids. Germline trimming cut 0 bases from V and 8 bases from J; bases unmatched to any gene: 7. Germline V gives CDR1 SEHNR, CDR2 FQNEAQ (reference sequence). The CDR3 spells CASSLASGTGLEKLFF. The CDR3 DNA sequence: TGTGCCAGCAGCTTAGCATCCGGGACAGGGTTAGAAAAACTGTTTTTT. The variable domain in full, completed from reference TRBV7-9 and TRBJ1-4, reads DTGVSQNPRHKITKRGQNVTFRCDPISEHNRLYWYRQTLGQGPEFLTYFQNEAQLEKSRLLSDRFSAERPKGSFSTLEIQRTEQGDSAMYLCASSLASGTGLEKLFFGSGTQLSVL.

V gene TRBV29-1 combines with J gene TRBJ2-1; 7 nucleotides agree with TRBD1. The CDR3 is 12 residues long. CDR1 is SQVTM and CDR2 is ANQGSEA in the germline V gene. Trimming cost V 6 bases and J 2 bases; bases outside gene matches: 1. The CDR3 DNA follows: TGCAGCGTAGACAGGGCCTACAATGAGCAGTTCTTC. This encodes CSVDRAYNEQFF.

V usage is TRBV7-8 and J usage is TRBJ1-1; a weak D match, TRBD1 (5 bases). Trimming stripped 4 bases from V and 0 bases from J, with 6 bases between. The CDR3 is 13 residues long. Germline-derived CDR1 and CDR2 are SGHVS and FQNEAQ. The CDR3 here is CASSYRMNTEAFF. CDR3 bases: TGTGCCAGCAGCTACAGGATGAACACTGAAGCTTTCTTT.

This chain uses TRBV19 with TRBJ1-2; D remains unclear. This CDR3 region has 16 residues. Germline assignment: CDR1 LNHDA and CDR2 SQIVND (reference sequence). V gave up 2 bases and J gave up 0 bases, with 13 bases separating them. This CDR3 reads CASSISAASANYGYTF. Written as DNA, the CDR3 is TGTGCCAGTAGTATATCCGCAGCGTCAGCTAACTATGGCTACACCTTC.

This chain connects TRBV20-1 to TRBJ2-1; no reliable D call. Germline V gene data show CDR1 as DFQATT and CDR2 as SNEGSKA (reference sequence). This CDR3 comprises 13 residues. V lost 3 bases, J lost 6 bases, and 12 bases lay in between. CDR3: CSASGSSFNEQFF. CDR3 bases: TGCAGTGCTAGTGGATCTAGTTTCAATGAGCAGTTCTTC.

This clone was observed once. The chain recombines TRBV7-2 with TRBJ2-7; the D gene is possibly TRBD2 (6 bases). Germline loops: CDR1 SGHTA, CDR2 FQGNSA. There are 15 residues in the CDR3. Trimming left V 4 bases short and J 4 bases short, with 17 bases between. CDR3 in amino acids: CASSSRRAMDYEQYF. CDR3 bases: TGTGCCAGCAGCTCCCGGAGGGCAATGGATTACGAGCAGTACTTC.

The gene calls are TRBV3-1 (or the pseudogene TRBV3-2) and TRBJ2-2, with D possibly TRBD2 on 6 matching bases. V was trimmed by 5 bases and J by 5 bases, leaving 9 bases between them. CDR1 and CDR2 (germline): LGHDT, YNNKEL (reference sequence). The CDR3 contains 13 residues. CDR3 region: CASSKGLTGELFF. CDR3 in DNA: TGTGCCAGCAGCAAGGGACTTACCGGGGAGCTGTTTTTT.

The V and J genes are TRBV6-2 or TRBV6-3 and TRBJ1-3; 10 bases line up with TRBD1. Trimming cost V 4 bases and J 3 bases; bases outside gene matches: 9. CDR1 and CDR2 from the germline V gene are MNHEY and SVGEGT. The CDR3 covers 17 residues. CDR3 sequence (DNA): TGTGCCAGCAGTTCAACCGGACAGGGGGTATTTGGAAACACCATATATTTT. Protein product: CASSSTGQGVFGNTIYF.

This clone was seen just once. The J gene is TRBJ2-1, the V gene TRBV29-1; 7 nucleotides line up with TRBD2. CDR3 length: 13 amino acids. Germline V gene sequence: CDR1 SQVTM, CDR2 ANQGSEA. The ends lost 8 bases at V and 3 bases at J; junction bases unmatched: 7. CDR3: CSMGEGFYNEQFF. The DNA of the CDR3 is TGCAGCATGGGGGAGGGCTTCTACAATGAGCAGTTCTTC.

J is TRBJ1-2 and V is TRBV10-3; TRBD1 matches at 11 bases. After removal of 2 bases from V and 8 bases from J, the junction contained 4 bases not matched to a gene. From germline, CDR1 is ENHRY and CDR2 SYGVKD. The CDR3 covers 14 residues. CDR3: CAISEGQGAVGYTF. Written as DNA, the CDR3 is TGTGCCATCAGTGAGGGACAGGGGGCAGTAGGCTACACCTTC.

This chain uses TRBV13 with TRBJ2-7; 7 bases fit TRBD1. The CDR3 contains 12 residues. The junction had 5 bases not matched to a gene; V was cut back by 6 bases and J by 6 bases. Germline CDR1 and CDR2: PRHDT and FYEKMQ (reference sequence). The chain's CDR3 is CASSIHRGEQYF. CDR3 bases: TGTGCCAGCAGTATCCACAGGGGCGAGCAGTACTTC.